This T cell receptor (beta chain) comes out of a study of T cells expressing NK-cell markers. Study observations and caveats: Four of the donors also had these clonotypes leading their CD3+CD56-NKG2C+ fraction.

On this clonotype itself: Its antigen is undetermined.

5'RACE template switching built TCR beta cDNA with unique molecular identifiers. No DNA is given; TCRdb re-called the 5' RACE reads and lists each CDR3 protein once. In all, the sample yields under 600,000 distinct CDR3 sequences. The CDR3 sequence is 17 residues long. The V gene's germline CDR1 is DFQATT and CDR2 SNEGSKA (reference sequence). Sequenced sample: blood T cells: a sorted CD56 or NKG2C T cell subset, CD4+ or CD8+ T cells, or bulk PBMC T cells (not recorded which). This TCR was recovered from a woman aged 50 to 65 in good health. The rearrangement uses TRBV20-1 and TRBJ2-1; TCRdb outputs TRBD2, but without DNA this stays unchecked. CDR3: CSARGTSGKLSNNEQFF.